One T cell receptor beta chain is described in this entry. This clonotype has a handful of counts. This clone's antigen is unknown. No base-level quality is on record; no much larger clone is a single base apart. The junction shows trimming of 2 bases on V and 2 bases on J, plus 26 bases between the germline ends. Reading the germline V gene gives CDR1 LGHNA and CDR2 YNFKEQ. The CDR3 spans 20 residues, from the cysteine through the phenylalanine. The read is trimmed to its CDR3 DNA, 60 bases read in frame from base 1. The library was generated by RT-PCR. Sequencing was performed on a NextSeq 550. TCRdb reprocessing: public reads trimmed at Q25 with fastp, clones called with MiXCR, in-frame beta chains kept. Every entry covers one CDR3 protein and lists the most common genes and DNA from its rows. This sample is represented by about 960,000 distinct CDR3 sequences; approximately 19% of them were singletons. The top ten clones comprise roughly 6% of the sample.

These data belong to a study of patients and donors after allogeneic stem cell transplantation (dated by TCRdb to the early 2020s). The specimen was blood, either unsorted or a sorted T cell fraction (not recorded which). The chain is assembled from TRBV4-2 and TRBJ2-3, with a weak D call of TRBD2 (7 bases match). The origin of this receptor is a human donor who was either an allogeneic HSCT recipient or a stem cell or donor lymphocyte infusion donor (not recorded which). It is not recorded whose cells these are; they may come from a transplant donor. The bases read TGTGCCAGCAGCCAACGCAAGTCTCTTGCGGGGGACACCTACACAGATACGCAGTATTTT. It specifies CASSQRKSLAGDTYTDTQYF.